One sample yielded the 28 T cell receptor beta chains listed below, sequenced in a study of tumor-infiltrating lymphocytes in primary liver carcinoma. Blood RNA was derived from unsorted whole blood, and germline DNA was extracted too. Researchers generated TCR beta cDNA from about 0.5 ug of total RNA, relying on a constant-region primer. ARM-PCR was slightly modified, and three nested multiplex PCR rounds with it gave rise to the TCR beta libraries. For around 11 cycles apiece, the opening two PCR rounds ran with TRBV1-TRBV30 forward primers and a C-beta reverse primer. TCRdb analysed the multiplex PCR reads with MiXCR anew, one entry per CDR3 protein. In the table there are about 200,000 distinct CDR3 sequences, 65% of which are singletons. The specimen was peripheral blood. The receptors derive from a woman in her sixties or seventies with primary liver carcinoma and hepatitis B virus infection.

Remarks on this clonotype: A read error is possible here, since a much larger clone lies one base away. CDR3: CASSIKQGEETQYF. Written as DNA, the CDR3 is TGTGCCAGCAGTATAAAACAGGGTGAAGAGACCCAGTACTTC. V is TRBV6-2 or TRBV6-3 and J is TRBJ2-5; tentative D call: TRBD1 (6 bases). This CDR3 region has 14 residues. Between the trimmed V and J ends, which lost 5 bases and 3 bases, there was a span of 13 bases. CDR1 and CDR2 from the germline V gene are MNHEY and SVGEGT.

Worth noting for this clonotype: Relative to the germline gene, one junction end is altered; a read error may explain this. In nucleotides, the CDR3 is TGTGCCAGCAGAAAGGGCCTCGGAAGGGTTGAGGGTCAGCCCCAGAATTTT. Encoded protein: CASRKGLGRVEGQPQNF. This rearrangement joins TRBV6-2 or TRBV6-3 to TRBJ1-5; D is unresolved. The CDR3 sequence is 17 residues long. The germline V gene has CDR1 MNHEY and CDR2 SVGEGT.

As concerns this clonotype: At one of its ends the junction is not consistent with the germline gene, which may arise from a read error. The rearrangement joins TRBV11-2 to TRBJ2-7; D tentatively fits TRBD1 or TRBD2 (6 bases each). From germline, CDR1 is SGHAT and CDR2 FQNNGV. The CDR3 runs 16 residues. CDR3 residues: CASCLASGAGGYEQYF. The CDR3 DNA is TGTGCCAGCTGTTTAGCGTCGGGGGCAGGAGGCTACGAGCAATACTTC.

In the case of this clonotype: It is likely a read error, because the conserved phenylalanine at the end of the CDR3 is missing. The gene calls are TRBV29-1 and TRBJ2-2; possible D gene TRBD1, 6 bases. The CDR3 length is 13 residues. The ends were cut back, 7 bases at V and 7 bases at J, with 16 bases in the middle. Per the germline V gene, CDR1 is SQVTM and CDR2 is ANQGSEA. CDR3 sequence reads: CSAMTGRVGELFL. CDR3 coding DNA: TGCAGCGCTATGACAGGTAGGGTCGGGGAGCTGTTTTTA.

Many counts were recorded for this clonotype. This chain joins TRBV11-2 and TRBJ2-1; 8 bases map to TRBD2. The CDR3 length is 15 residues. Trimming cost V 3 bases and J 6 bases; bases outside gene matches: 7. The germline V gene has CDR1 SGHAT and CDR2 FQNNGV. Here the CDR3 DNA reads TGTGCCAGCAGCTTGAGACTAGCGATGGGCAATGAGCAGTTCTTC. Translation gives CASSLRLAMGNEQFF.

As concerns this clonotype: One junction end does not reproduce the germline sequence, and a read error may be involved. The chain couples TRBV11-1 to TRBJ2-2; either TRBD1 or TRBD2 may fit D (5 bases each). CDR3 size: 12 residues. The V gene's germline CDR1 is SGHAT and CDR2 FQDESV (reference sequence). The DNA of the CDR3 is TGTGCCAGCAGCGTGGGGGACGGGGAGCCGTTTTTT. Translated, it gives CASSVGDGEPFF.

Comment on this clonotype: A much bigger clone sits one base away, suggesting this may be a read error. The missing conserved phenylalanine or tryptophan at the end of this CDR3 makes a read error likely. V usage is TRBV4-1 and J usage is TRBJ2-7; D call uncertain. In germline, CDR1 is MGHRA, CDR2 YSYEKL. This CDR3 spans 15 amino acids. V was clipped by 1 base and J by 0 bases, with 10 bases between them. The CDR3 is CASSQGSGGSYEQYL. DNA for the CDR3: TGCGCCAGCAGCCAAGGATCGGGCGGCTCCTACGAGCAGTACTTA.

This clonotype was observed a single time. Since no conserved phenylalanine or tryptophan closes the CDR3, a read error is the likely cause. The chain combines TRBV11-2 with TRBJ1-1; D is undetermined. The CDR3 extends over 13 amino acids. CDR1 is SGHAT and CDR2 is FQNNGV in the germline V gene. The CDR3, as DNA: TGTGCCAGCACCTTAGGAAACATTGAAGAAGCTTTCTTA. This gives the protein CASTLGNIEEAFL.

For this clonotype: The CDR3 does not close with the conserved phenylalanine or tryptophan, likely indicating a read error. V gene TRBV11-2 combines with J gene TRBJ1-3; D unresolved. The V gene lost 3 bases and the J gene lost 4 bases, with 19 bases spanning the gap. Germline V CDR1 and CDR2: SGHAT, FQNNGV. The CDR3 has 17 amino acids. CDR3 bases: TGTGCCAGCAGCTTTTTTAGGTCTACTCGCTCCGGAAACACCATATATCTT. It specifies CASSFFRSTRSGNTIYL.

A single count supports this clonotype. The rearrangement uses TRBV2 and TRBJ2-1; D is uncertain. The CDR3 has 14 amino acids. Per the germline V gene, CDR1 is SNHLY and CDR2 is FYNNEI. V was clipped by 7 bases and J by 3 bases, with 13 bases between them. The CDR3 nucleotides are TGTGCCAGCAAATGGGATCCCAACTACAATGAGCAGTTCTTC. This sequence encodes CASKWDPNYNEQFF.

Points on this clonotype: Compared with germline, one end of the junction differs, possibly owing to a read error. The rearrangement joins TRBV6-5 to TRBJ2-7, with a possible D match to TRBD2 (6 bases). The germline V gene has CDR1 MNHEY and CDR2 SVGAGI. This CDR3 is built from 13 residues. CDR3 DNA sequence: TGTACCAGCAGTTACTTGACTAGCTACGAGCAGTACTTC. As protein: CTSSYLTSYEQYF.

This CDR3 is CSVSTALNTEAFF. CDR3 in DNA: TGCAGCGTTTCGACCGCACTGAACACTGAAGCTTTCTTT. The chain carries TRBV29-1 and TRBJ1-1; D gene uncertain. V was trimmed by 5 bases and J by 0 bases, leaving 10 bases between them. This CDR3 is built from 13 residues. Per germline, CDR1 SQVTM and CDR2 ANQGSEA.

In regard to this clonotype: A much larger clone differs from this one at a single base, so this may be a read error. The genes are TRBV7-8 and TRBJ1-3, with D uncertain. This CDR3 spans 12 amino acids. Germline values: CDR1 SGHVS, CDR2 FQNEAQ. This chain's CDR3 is CASSGTGKTIYF. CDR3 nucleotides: TGTGCCAGCAGTGGTACTGGAAAGACCATATATTTT.

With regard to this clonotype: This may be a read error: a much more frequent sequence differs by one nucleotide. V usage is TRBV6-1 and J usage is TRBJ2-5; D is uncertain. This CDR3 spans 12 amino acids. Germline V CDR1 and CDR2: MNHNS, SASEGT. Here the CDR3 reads CACSEAWETQYF. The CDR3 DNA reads TGTGCCTGCAGTGAAGCCTGGGAGACCCAGTACTTC.

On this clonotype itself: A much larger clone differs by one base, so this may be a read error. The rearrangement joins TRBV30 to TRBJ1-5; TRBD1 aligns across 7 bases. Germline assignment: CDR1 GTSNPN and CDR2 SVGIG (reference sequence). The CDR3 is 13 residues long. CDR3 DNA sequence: TGTGCCTTGAAACAGGGGTACAATCAGGCCCAGCATTTT. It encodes CALKQGYNQAQHF.

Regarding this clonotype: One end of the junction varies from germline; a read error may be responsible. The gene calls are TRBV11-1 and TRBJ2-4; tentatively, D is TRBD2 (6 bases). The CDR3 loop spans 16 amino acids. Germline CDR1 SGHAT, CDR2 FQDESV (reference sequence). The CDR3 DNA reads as TGTGCCGGCAGCTCTAATACTAGCCAAGCCAAAAACATTCAGTACTTC. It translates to CAGSSNTSQAKNIQYF. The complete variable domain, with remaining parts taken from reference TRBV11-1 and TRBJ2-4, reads EAEVAQSPRYKITEKSQAVAFWCDPISGHATLYWYRQILGQGPELLVQFQDESVVDDSQLPKDRFSAERLKGVDSTLKIQPAELGDSAMYLCAGSSNTSQAKNIQYFGAGTRLSVL.

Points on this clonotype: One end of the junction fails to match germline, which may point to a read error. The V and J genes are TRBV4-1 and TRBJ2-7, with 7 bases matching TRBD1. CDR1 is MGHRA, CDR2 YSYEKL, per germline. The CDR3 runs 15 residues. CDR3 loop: CAGSQTDRVSYEQYF. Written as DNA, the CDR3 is TGCGCCGGCAGCCAAACCGACAGGGTCTCCTACGAGCAGTACTTC.

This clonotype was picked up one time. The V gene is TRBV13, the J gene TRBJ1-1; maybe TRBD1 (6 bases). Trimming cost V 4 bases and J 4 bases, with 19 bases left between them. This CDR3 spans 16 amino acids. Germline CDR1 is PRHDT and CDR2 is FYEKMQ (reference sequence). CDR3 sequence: CASSSTWIGGGTEAFF. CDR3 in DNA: TGTGCCAGCAGCTCAACATGGATAGGGGGAGGCACTGAAGCTTTCTTT.

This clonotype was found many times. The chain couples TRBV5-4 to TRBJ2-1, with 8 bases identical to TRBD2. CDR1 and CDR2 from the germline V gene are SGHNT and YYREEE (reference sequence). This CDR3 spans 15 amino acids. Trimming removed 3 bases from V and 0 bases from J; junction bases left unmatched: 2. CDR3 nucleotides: TGTGCCAGCAGCTCCAGCGGGAGCTCCTACAATGAGCAGTTCTTC. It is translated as CASSSSGSSYNEQFF.

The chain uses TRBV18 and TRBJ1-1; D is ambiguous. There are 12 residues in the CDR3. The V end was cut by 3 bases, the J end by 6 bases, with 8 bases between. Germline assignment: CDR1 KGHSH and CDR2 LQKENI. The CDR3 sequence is CASSPASAEAFF. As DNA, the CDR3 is TGTGCCAGCTCACCGGCGAGCGCTGAAGCTTTCTTT.

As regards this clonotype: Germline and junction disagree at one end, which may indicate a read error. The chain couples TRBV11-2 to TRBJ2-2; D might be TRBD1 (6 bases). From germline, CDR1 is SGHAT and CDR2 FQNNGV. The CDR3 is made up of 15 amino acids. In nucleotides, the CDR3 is TGTGCCAGTAGCTTAGTTAGAGGGGGCACCGGGGAGCTGTTTTTT. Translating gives CASSLVRGGTGELFF.

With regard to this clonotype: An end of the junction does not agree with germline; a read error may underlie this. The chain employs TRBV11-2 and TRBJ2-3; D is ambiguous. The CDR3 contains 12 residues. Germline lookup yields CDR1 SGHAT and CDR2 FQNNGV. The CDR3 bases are TGTGCCAGCGGCTTCGTCACATATACGCAGTATTTT. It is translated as CASGFVTYTQYF.

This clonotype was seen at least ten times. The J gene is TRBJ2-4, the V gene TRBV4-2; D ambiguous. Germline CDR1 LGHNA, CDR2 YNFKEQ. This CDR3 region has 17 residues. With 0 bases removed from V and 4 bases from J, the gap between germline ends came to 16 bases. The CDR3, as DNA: TGTGCCAGCAGCCAAGAGGCCGGTCTCCCCGGTAAAAACATTCAGTACTTC. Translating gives CASSQEAGLPGKNIQYF.

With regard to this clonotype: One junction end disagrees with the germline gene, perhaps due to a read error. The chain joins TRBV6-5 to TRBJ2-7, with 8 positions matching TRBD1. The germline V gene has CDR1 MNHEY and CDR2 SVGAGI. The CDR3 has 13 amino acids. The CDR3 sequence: CTSRSQGADEQYF. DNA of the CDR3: TGTACCAGCAGGTCCCAGGGGGCCGACGAGCAGTACTTC.

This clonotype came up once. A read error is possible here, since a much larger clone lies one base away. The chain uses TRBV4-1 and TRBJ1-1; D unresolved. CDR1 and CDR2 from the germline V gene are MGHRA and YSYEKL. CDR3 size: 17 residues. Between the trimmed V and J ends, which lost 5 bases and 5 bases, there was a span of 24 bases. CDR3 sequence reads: CASSSLIVQRGLTEAFF. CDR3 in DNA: TGCGCCAGCAGCTCTCTTATCGTACAGAGAGGGTTAACTGAAGCTTTCTTT.

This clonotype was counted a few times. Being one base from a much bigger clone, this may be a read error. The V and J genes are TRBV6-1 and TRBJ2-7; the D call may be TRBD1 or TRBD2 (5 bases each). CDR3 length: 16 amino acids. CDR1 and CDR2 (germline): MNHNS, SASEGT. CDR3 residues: CVSSEAVQGPLDEQYF. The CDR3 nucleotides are TGTGTCAGCAGTGAAGCGGTGCAGGGACCCCTTGACGAGCAGTACTTC.

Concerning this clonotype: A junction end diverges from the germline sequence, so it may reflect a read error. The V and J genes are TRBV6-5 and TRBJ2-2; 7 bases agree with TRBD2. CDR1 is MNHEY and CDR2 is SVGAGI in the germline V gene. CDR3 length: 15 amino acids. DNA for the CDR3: TGTGCCAGCAGATCTAGCGGCTCGAACACCGGGGAACTGTTTTTT. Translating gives CASRSSGSNTGELFF.

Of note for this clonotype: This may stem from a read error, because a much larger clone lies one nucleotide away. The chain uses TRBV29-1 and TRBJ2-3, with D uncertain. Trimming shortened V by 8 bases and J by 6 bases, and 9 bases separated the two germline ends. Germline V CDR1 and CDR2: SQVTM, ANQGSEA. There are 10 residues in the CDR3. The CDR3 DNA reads TGCAGCATTGGCCTTGATACGCAGTATTTT. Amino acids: CSIGLDTQYF.